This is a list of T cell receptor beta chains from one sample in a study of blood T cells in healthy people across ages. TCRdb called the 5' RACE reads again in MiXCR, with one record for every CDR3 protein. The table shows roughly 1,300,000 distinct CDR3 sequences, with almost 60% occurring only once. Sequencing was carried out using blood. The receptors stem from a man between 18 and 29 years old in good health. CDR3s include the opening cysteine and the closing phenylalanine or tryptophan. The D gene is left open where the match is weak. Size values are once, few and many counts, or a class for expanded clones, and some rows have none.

cdr3_aa: CASSEALRGQLIYSYTF
cdr3_nt: TGTGCCAGCAGTGAAGCGCTTCGCGGCCAACTTATTTATTCCTACACCTTC
d_call: -
clone_size: -
j_call: TRBJ1-2
v_call: TRBV2

cdr3_aa: CASSQGGAYTEAFF
cdr3_nt: TGTGCCAGCAGCCAAGGGGGGGCATACACTGAAGCTTTCTTT
d_call: -
clone_size: -
j_call: TRBJ1-1
v_call: TRBV14

cdr3_aa: CATSGTSGGTQYF
cdr3_nt: TGTGCCACCTCCGGGACTAGCGGGGGGACGCAGTATTTT
d_call: TRBD2
clone_size: -
j_call: TRBJ2-3
v_call: TRBV15

cdr3_aa: CASSFSGSYNERFF
cdr3_nt: TGCGCCAGCAGCTTCAGCGGGTCCTACAATGAGCGGTTCTTC
d_call: -
clone_size: -
j_call: TRBJ2-1
v_call: TRBV4-1

cdr3_aa: CSARDSRVGGILAKNIQYF
cdr3_nt: TGCAGTGCTAGAGATTCTAGAGTCGGAGGAATACTAGCCAAAAACATTCAGTACTTC
d_call: -
clone_size: few
j_call: TRBJ2-4
v_call: TRBV20-1

cdr3_aa: CSARNRVSGYEQYF
cdr3_nt: TGCAGTGCTAGGAACAGGGTATCTGGGTACGAGCAGTACTTC
d_call: -
clone_size: -
j_call: TRBJ2-7
v_call: TRBV20-1

cdr3_aa: CASSLGGSLLYGYTF
cdr3_nt: TGTGCCAGCAGTTTGGGGGGATCCCTCCTATATGGCTACACCTTC
d_call: -
clone_size: few
j_call: TRBJ1-2
v_call: TRBV27

cdr3_aa: CSARDRPSGETQYF
cdr3_nt: TGCAGTGCTAGAGATCGGCCGAGCGGAGAGACCCAGTACTTC
d_call: -
clone_size: few
j_call: TRBJ2-5
v_call: TRBV20-1

cdr3_aa: CSARGVQVADTQYF
cdr3_nt: TGCAGTGCTAGAGGGGTTCAGGTCGCAGATACGCAGTATTTT
d_call: -
clone_size: -
j_call: TRBJ2-3
v_call: TRBV20-1

cdr3_aa: CATSSGEGFMLVTEAFF
cdr3_nt: TGTGCCACCAGCAGCGGCGAGGGGTTTATGTTGGTCACTGAAGCTTTCTTT
d_call: -
clone_size: -
j_call: TRBJ1-1
v_call: TRBV15

cdr3_aa: CSVEVKAGTLEGETQYF
cdr3_nt: TGCAGCGTTGAAGTAAAAGCCGGGACATTAGAGGGTGAGACCCAGTACTTC
d_call: -
clone_size: few
j_call: TRBJ2-5
v_call: TRBV29-1

cdr3_aa: CASSLTGLAGVPRYYNEQFF
cdr3_nt: TGTGCCAGCAGCTTAACGGGACTAGCGGGAGTCCCTCGCTATTACAATGAGCAGTTCTTC
d_call: TRBD2
clone_size: -
j_call: TRBJ2-1
v_call: TRBV7-2

cdr3_aa: CAIQMRGGDGGDTQYF
cdr3_nt: TGTGCCATTCAGATGAGGGGGGGGGACGGTGGAGATACGCAGTATTTT
d_call: -
clone_size: few
j_call: TRBJ2-3
v_call: TRBV10-3

cdr3_aa: CASSHNAGTDGYTF
cdr3_nt: TGTGCCAGCAGCCACAATGCGGGGACGGATGGCTACACCTTC
d_call: -
clone_size: once
j_call: TRBJ1-2
v_call: TRBV4-2

cdr3_aa: CSVTDRGWGYTF
cdr3_nt: TGCAGCGTTACTGACAGGGGCTGGGGCTACACCTTC
d_call: TRBD1
clone_size: -
j_call: TRBJ1-2
v_call: TRBV29-1

cdr3_aa: CASTGQGSNEQFF
cdr3_nt: TGTGCCAGCACCGGACAGGGGTCCAATGAGCAGTTCTTC
d_call: TRBD1
clone_size: few
j_call: TRBJ2-1
v_call: TRBV6-5

cdr3_aa: CASSLSSGGGGETQYF
cdr3_nt: TGTGCCAGCAGCTTATCTAGCGGGGGTGGAGGAGAGACCCAGTACTTC
d_call: TRBD2
clone_size: -
j_call: TRBJ2-5
v_call: TRBV5-4

cdr3_aa: CASSPYSHPNIQYF
cdr3_nt: TGTGCCAGCAGCCCTTATTCTCACCCAAACATTCAGTACTTC
d_call: -
clone_size: few
j_call: TRBJ2-4
v_call: TRBV14

cdr3_aa: CAIQSGTAKTGELFF
cdr3_nt: TGTGCCATCCAGAGTGGAACAGCCAAGACCGGGGAGCTGTTTTTT
d_call: -
clone_size: few
j_call: TRBJ2-2
v_call: TRBV10-3

cdr3_aa: CASSLTGQQPQHF
cdr3_nt: TGTGCCAGCAGTTTGACAGGGCAGCAGCCCCAGCATTTT
d_call: TRBD1
clone_size: -
j_call: TRBJ1-5
v_call: TRBV12-3/TRBV12-4

cdr3_aa: CASSLTSWSIEQFF
cdr3_nt: TGTGCCAGCAGCTTAACGTCGTGGTCTATTGAGCAGTTCTTC
d_call: -
clone_size: -
j_call: TRBJ2-1
v_call: TRBV7-9

cdr3_aa: CASSISGGSSYNEQFF
cdr3_nt: TGTGCCAGCAGCATTAGCGGGGGCAGCTCCTACAATGAGCAGTTCTTC
d_call: TRBD2
clone_size: -
j_call: TRBJ2-1
v_call: TRBV7-9

cdr3_aa: CASSLVPSRDNEQFF
cdr3_nt: TGTGCCAGCAGCTTAGTCCCGAGCCGCGACAATGAGCAGTTCTTC
d_call: -
clone_size: -
j_call: TRBJ2-1
v_call: TRBV7-8

cdr3_aa: CASSRGGQGAYNEQFF
cdr3_nt: TGTGCCAGCAGCCGGGGAGGACAGGGGGCATACAATGAGCAGTTCTTC
d_call: TRBD1
clone_size: -
j_call: TRBJ2-1
v_call: TRBV5-5

cdr3_aa: CASSPRDRTEEQYF
cdr3_nt: TGTGCCAGCAGTCCCCGGGACAGAACTGAAGAGCAGTACTTC
d_call: TRBD1
clone_size: -
j_call: TRBJ2-4
v_call: TRBV7-9

cdr3_aa: CSARNLPGLEYNEQFF
cdr3_nt: TGCAGTGCTAGGAACCTTCCGGGACTAGAGTACAATGAGCAGTTCTTC
d_call: TRBD2
clone_size: once
j_call: TRBJ2-1
v_call: TRBV20-1

cdr3_aa: CASSEYRTPYEQYF
cdr3_nt: TGTGCCAGCAGTGAATATAGGACCCCCTACGAGCAGTACTTC
d_call: -
clone_size: few
j_call: TRBJ2-7
v_call: TRBV25-1

cdr3_aa: CATLTTRAEKTQYF
cdr3_nt: TGTGCCACCCTCACGACTAGGGCTGAAAAGACCCAGTACTTC
d_call: -
clone_size: -
j_call: TRBJ2-5
v_call: TRBV15

cdr3_aa: CSAVDSSLSYEQYF
cdr3_nt: TGCAGTGCCGTCGACAGCTCATTATCCTACGAGCAGTACTTC
d_call: -
clone_size: few
j_call: TRBJ2-7
v_call: TRBV20-1

cdr3_aa: CASGTNRDSEAFF
cdr3_nt: TGTGCCAGCGGCACAAACCGGGACAGCGAAGCTTTCTTT
d_call: TRBD1
clone_size: once
j_call: TRBJ1-1
v_call: TRBV7-9

cdr3_aa: CATSRVGGEQFF
cdr3_nt: TGTGCCACCAGCCGGGTGGGTGGTGAGCAGTTCTTC
d_call: -
clone_size: -
j_call: TRBJ2-1
v_call: TRBV24-1

cdr3_aa: CSARGGTEQETQYF
cdr3_nt: TGCAGTGCTAGGGGCGGGACAGAACAAGAGACCCAGTACTTC
d_call: -
clone_size: -
j_call: TRBJ2-5
v_call: TRBV20-1

cdr3_aa: CASSQIPSESTEQFF
cdr3_nt: TGCGCCAGCAGCCAGATACCCTCCGAGTCGACTGAGCAGTTCTTC
d_call: -
clone_size: -
j_call: TRBJ2-1
v_call: TRBV4-1

cdr3_aa: CASSSARDTKNIQYF
cdr3_nt: TGTGCCAGCAGTTCCGCGCGGGACACCAAAAACATTCAGTACTTC
d_call: -
clone_size: few
j_call: TRBJ2-4
v_call: TRBV5-6